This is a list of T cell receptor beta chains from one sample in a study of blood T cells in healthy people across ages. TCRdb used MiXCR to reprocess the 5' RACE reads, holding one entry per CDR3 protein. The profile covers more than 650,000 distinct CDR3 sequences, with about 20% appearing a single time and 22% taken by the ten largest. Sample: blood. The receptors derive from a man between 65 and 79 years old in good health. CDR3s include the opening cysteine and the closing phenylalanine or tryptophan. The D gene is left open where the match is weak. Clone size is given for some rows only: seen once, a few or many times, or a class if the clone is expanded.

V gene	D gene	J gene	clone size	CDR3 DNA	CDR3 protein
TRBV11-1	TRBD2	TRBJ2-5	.	TGTGCCAGCAGCTTAGTCCCTAGCGGGGCCCTTCAAGAGACCCAGTACTTC	CASSLVPSGALQETQYF
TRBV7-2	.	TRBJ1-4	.	TGTGCCAGCAGCTTAGCGGGAGTGCGTGAAAAACTGTTTTTT	CASSLAGVREKLFF
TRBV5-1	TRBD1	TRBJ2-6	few	TGCGCCAGCAGCCCCCGGACAGGGCTAATGTCCGGGGCCAACGTCCTGACTTTC	CASSPRTGLMSGANVLTF
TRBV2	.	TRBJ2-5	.	TGTGCCAGCAGGCTAGAAACAGAGACCCAGTACTTC	CASRLETETQYF
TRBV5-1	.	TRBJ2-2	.	TGCGCCAGCAGCTACTTACTAGCCGAGAACACCGGGGAGCTGTTTTTT	CASSYLLAENTGELFF
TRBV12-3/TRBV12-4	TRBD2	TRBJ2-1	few	TGTGCCAGCAGTTTGGAGCGGGGGGCCGGCAATGAGCAGTTCTTC	CASSLERGAGNEQFF
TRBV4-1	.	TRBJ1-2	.	TGCGCCAGCAGCCAAGGCGACAGGAGCTATGGCTACACCTTC	CASSQGDRSYGYTF
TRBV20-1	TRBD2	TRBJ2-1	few	TGCAGTGCCATCACTAGCGGGGCTTACAATGAGCAGTTCTTC	CSAITSGAYNEQFF
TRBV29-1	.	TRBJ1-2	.	TGCAGCGTTGATAGAGAGGGCTACACCTTC	CSVDREGYTF
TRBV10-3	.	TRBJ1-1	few	TGTGCCATCAGCGGGACTCCGAACACTGAAGCTTTCTTT	CAISGTPNTEAFF
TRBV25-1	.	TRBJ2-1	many	TGTGCCAGCAGTGGGGGGGGACAGTTCCGGATCAATGAGCAGTTCTTC	CASSGGGQFRINEQFF
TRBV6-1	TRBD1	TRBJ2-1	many	TGTGCCAGCAGTGTGGACAGGGCCCCCCTCAATGAGCAGTTCTTC	CASSVDRAPLNEQFF
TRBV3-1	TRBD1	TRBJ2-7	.	TGTGCCAGCAGCCTTAACAGGGGGACCTACGAGCAGTACTTC	CASSLNRGTYEQYF
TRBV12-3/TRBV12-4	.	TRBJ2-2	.	TGTGCCAGCATCCAGCCTGGGAGTCCTCGTGCCACCGGGGAGCTGTTTTTT	CASIQPGSPRATGELFF
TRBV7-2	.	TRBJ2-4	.	TGTGCCAGCAGCCCTCAAGGGGGCTGGGAGGCAGGGAACATTCAGTACTTC	CASSPQGGWEAGNIQYF
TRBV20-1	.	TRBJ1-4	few	TGCAGTGCTCGGGGCGGCTCAGCTAATGAAAAACTGTTTTTT	CSARGGSANEKLFF
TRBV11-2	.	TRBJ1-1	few	TGTGCCAGCAGACAGGGCTTGAACACTGAAGCTTTCTTT	CASRQGLNTEAFF
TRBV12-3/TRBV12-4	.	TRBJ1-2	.	TGTGCCAGCAGTTTGGTCCCGAGCTATGGCTACACCTTC	CASSLVPSYGYTF
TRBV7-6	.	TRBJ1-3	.	TGTGCCAGCAGCTTAGGATCCCTCTCTGGAAACACCATATATTTT	CASSLGSLSGNTIYF
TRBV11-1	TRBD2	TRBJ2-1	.	TGTGCCAGCAGCTTACTGGCTAGCGGGAGGATCAATGAGCAGTTCTTC	CASSLLASGRINEQFF
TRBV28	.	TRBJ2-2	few	TGTGCCAGCAGTACCGAGGGGGGGAACACCGGGGAGCTGTTTTTT	CASSTEGGNTGELFF
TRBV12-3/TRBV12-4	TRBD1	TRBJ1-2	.	TGTGCCAGCAGTTACACAACAGGGGGCCTTGGCTACACCTTC	CASSYTTGGLGYTF
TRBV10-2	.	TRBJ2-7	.	TGCGCCACTGGTTGGGACATCTCCTACGAGCAGTACTTC	CATGWDISYEQYF
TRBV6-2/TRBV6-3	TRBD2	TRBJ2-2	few	TGTGCCAGCACGACTAGCGGGAGGCCAGGGGAGCTGTTTTTT	CASTTSGRPGELFF
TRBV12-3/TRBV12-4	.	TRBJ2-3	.	TGTGCCAGCAGCCGGGACACCCGCACAGATACGCAGTATTTT	CASSRDTRTDTQYF
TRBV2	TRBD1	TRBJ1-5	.	TGTGCCAGCACGGGACAGAAGCTTAGCAATCAGCCCCAGCATTTT	CASTGQKLSNQPQHF
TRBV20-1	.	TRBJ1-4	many	TGCAGTGCTCGGACATCCCTTTTAGGGACTAATGAAAAACTGTTTTTT	CSARTSLLGTNEKLFF
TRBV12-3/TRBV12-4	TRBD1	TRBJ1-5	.	TGTGCCAGCAGCTTCGGGACAGTGAATCAGCCCCAGCATTTT	CASSFGTVNQPQHF
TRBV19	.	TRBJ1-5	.	TGTGCCAGTAGTATAGATCGGGGCGGGACTCGAGGAAATCAGCCCCAGCATTTT	CASSIDRGGTRGNQPQHF
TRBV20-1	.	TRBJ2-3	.	TGCAGTGCAAAGGTCCTAGCGAGCACAGATACGCAGTATTTT	CSAKVLASTDTQYF
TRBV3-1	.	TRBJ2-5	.	TGTGCCAGCAGAGGGGTCCCAGAGACCCAGTACTTC	CASRGVPETQYF